This T cell receptor beta chain was profiled in a study of blood T cell repertoires in COVID-19. The protocol was immunoSEQ multiplex PCR, while the TCRdb copy is restricted to in-frame clones and leaves out a portion. This sample yields over 150,000 clones, of which around nine tenths are seen a single time; just under 0.9% belongs to the top ten. This TCR was recovered from a woman in her late teens or twenties who had recovered from COVID-19. The sequenced sample consisted of peripheral blood.

CDR3 DNA sequence: TGCGCCAGCAGCGCCCTAGGGGGGGCAGACATTCAGTACTTC. Translation gives CASSALGGADIQYF. The genes are TRBV5-1 and TRBJ2-4; a possible D gene is TRBD2 (7 bases). This CDR3 has 14 residues. CDR1 SGHRS and CDR2 YFSETQ come from the germline V gene. V was shortened by 4 bases and J by 8 bases, with 16 bases between the two germline ends.